What follows is one T cell receptor (beta chain) and its context. Its specific antigen is unknown. No much larger clonotype is one base removed from it; base qualities were not supplied. This specimen belongs to a study of blood T cell repertoires in COVID-19 (dated by TCRdb to the early 2020s). Turning to the overall study: The collaborator samples originated in the United States, Italy and Spain and spanned the acute and convalescent phases of COVID-19. The prospective study material was composed of cDNA or gDNA derived from T cells, B-cell-depleted T cells, or PBMCs. Subjects who had been exposed to COVID-19, were actively infected with it, or had recovered from it provided the deeply sampled blood TCRbeta repertoires that made up the dataset. The repertoires were released in a freely available public database meant as a resource for research on the immune response to SARS-CoV-2. Samples were obtained from the ongoing ImmuneRACE study (first 160 participants) and from 1,000 to 1,500 subjects provided by 6 global collaborators. The sample metadata nearly always contained a de-identified subject ID, COVID-19 status, age in years and sex. HLA class I and class II types, where available, came from metadata supplied by the sample provider rather than from assay-based typing.

The germline V gene encodes CDR1 SEHNR and CDR2 FQNEAQ (reference sequence). The CDR3 sequence holds 16 residues, the cysteine and phenylalanine included. Here the CDR3 DNA is all that survives: 48 bases in frame from base 1. V gives up 4 bases and J gives up 4 bases, and the segment between their germline ends measures 20 bases. The immunoSEQ Assay, a bias-controlled multiplex PCR, was used to amplify TCRbeta CDR3 regions from genomic DNA. The paper's data handling went like this. Within the assay, amplification of reference gene primers was used to estimate how many nucleated cells each sample contained. Sequence reads were collapsed and filtered to measure the absolute abundance of every unique TCRbeta CDR3 rearrangement. For each sample, productive Simpson clonality was calculated as the square root of Simpson's diversity index across productive rearrangements. TCRdb took over this immuneACCESS table, retaining in-frame rearrangements with V and J assigned. Such tables are incomplete; in checked studies, under half of the missing clones stem from an unresolved V gene, and the remainder is unexplained. The V and J calls and the clone size are those of that table, but D and trimming were determined from the DNA. The sample data list some 350,000 clones, and about 90% of these were observed just once. The leading ten clones occupy over 4.5% of the sample.

Participants in the prospective study were aged about 18 to 95 years, lived in about two dozen United States geographic areas, and enrolled through a virtual design. To assign participants to cohorts, the prospective study relied on clinical history that participants themselves reported in a screening survey and a study questionnaire. Recovered participants in ImmuneRACE Cohort 3 were defined as having two consecutive negative NP/OP PCR tests, clearance from a healthcare professional, or resolution of symptoms. In the prospective study, mobile phlebotomists collected whole blood, serum and a nasopharyngeal or oropharyngeal swab from each participant. Additional blood draws and questionnaires over an approximately 2-month period could optionally be provided by prospective study participants. Prospective study blood samples were shipped either frozen or at room temperature before DNA extraction.

What the authors observed across the whole study: How much clinical and demographic metadata was included differed by source and by participant, and the metadata was provided uncurated.

Sequenced input: PBMCs or T cells enriched from blood (not recorded which). This receptor was taken from a man aged 25-40 years who had recovered from COVID-19. This sequence uses TRBV7-9 and TRBJ2-7, and perhaps TRBD2 as D gene, on 5 matching bases. In nucleotide form, the sequence is TGTGCCAGCAGCTCAGCAGCGGCGGGCAGCTTATACGAGCAGTACTTC. Its translation is CASSSAAAGSLYEQYF.